A selection of T cell receptor beta chains follows, all from one sample in a study of cytomegalovirus exposure and HLA in healthy donors. The repertoire was sequenced with immunoSEQ multiplex PCR; TCRdb's copy has only in-frame clones and lacks some. This sample has 150,000 to 200,000 clones, with 70% to 85% found just once. Specimen: PBMCs. Receptor source: a young man in good health and CMV-seronegative. Both conserved end residues are part of each CDR3. Size is stated for part of the rows, as once, few or many counts, or as a class when the clone is expanded.

abundance,len,v_gene,CDR3aa
.,15,TRBV18,CASSPLERRGETQYF
once,17,TRBV5-4,CASSLGAFGQGSNGYTF
.,13,TRBV29-1,CSASGGTDYGYTF
once,15,TRBV19,CASETSGGLGNEQFF
.,11,TRBV6-1,CASSPLETQYF
.,16,TRBV5-1,CASSRLAGEEYNEQFF
.,13,TRBV19,CASSRGRGNEAFF
.,15,TRBV9,CASSVGLAGDYEQYF
.,12,TRBV2,CASSQQGSEAFF
.,13,TRBV7-9,CASSPAESYGYTF
.,13,TRBV2,CASSVAGAYEQYF
.,16,TRBV7-2,CASSLAGGAPNYGYTF
.,15,TRBV6-1,CASSGVGTGNSPLHF
.,13,TRBV6-5,CASSFRGAYEAFF
.,14,TRBV27,CASSFGRAAGELFF
few,12,TRBV10-3,CAISEERGEQFF